A single sample gave rise to the 18 T cell receptor beta chains below, sequenced in a study of blood T cell repertoires in COVID-19 (dated by TCRdb to about 2020). Libraries were constructed by the immunoSEQ multiplex PCR assay. TCRdb mirrors the immuneACCESS table, restricted to in-frame sequences. Some clones are absent from its copies; in checked studies, under half trace to an unresolved V gene, and the reason for the others is unknown. Present in this sample are more than 200,000 clones, less than 85% of which were seen just once. The biggest ten clones account for approximately 1.8% of the sample. The sequenced material came from PBMCs or T cells enriched from blood (not recorded which). Source of these receptors: a man in his 60s who had recovered from COVID-19.

The V call is TRBV10-3, the J call TRBJ1-3, with a possible D match to TRBD1 (5 bases). CDR1 ENHRY and CDR2 SYGVKD come from the germline V gene. The CDR3 has 13 amino acids. The V end lost 10 bases, the J end lost 7 bases, and 17 bases lay between the germline ends. CDR3 nucleotide sequence: TGTGCCACCGAATCGACCAGGGATAACACCATATATTTT. Protein sequence: CATESTRDNTIYF.

The chain is built from TRBV19 and TRBJ1-6; TRBD1 agrees at 9 bases. Looked up from germline, CDR1 is LNHDA and CDR2 is SQIVND (reference sequence). Trimming took 10 bases from V and 5 from J; bases not matched to a gene: 3. The CDR3 totals 13 residues. The CDR3 loop is CATGTGNNSPLHF. The CDR3, as DNA: TGTGCCACCGGGACAGGGAATAATTCACCCCTCCACTTT.

The genes are TRBV7-8 and TRBJ1-1, with TRBD1 identical over 7 bases. The CDR3 runs 13 residues. The germline V gene has CDR1 SGHVS and CDR2 FQNEAQ. Trimming at V came to 5 bases and at J to 5 bases, leaving 5 bases not matched to a gene. The DNA for the CDR3 is TGTGCCAGCAGCCGGGCCAGGGGGACTGAAGCTTTCTTT. Translation: CASSRARGTEAFF. Together with reference TRBV7-8 and TRBJ1-1, the CDR3 gives the full variable domain: GAGVSQSPRYKVAKRGQDVALRCDPISGHVSLFWYQQALGQGPEFLTYFQNEAQLDKSGLPSDRFFAERPEGSVSTLKIQRTQQEDSAVYLCASSRARGTEAFFGQGTRLTVV.

The chain combines TRBV10-3 with TRBJ2-2; possibly TRBD1 for D (7 bases). Deletions cut 2 bases from V and 5 bases from J, with 12 bases between. This CDR3 is built from 15 residues. Germline-derived CDR1 and CDR2 are ENHRY and SYGVKD. CDR3 DNA: TGTGCCATCAGTGAGGGGGCAGGGGGGACCGGGGAGCTGTTTTTT. It is translated as CAISEGAGGTGELFF.

The chain uses TRBV7-2 and TRBJ1-1; D is possibly TRBD1 (6 bases). V lost 5 bases and J 0 bases, leaving 10 bases between the germline ends. The CDR3 has 14 amino acids. Germline V lookup: CDR1 SGHTA, CDR2 FQGNSA. CDR3 sequence (DNA): TGTGCCAGCAGCCCAGGGGAGATGAACACTGAAGCTTTCTTT. Protein: CASSPGEMNTEAFF.

This clone came up once. The rearrangement joins TRBV5-1 to TRBJ2-3; 7 bases agree with TRBD2. The length of the CDR3 is 14 residues. CDR1 SGHRS and CDR2 YFSETQ come from the germline V gene. V shed 3 bases, J shed 5 bases, and the junction held 6 bases outside the gene matches. For the CDR3, the DNA is TGCGCCAGCAGCTGGACTAGGATGCGAGATACGCAGTATTTT. It codes for CASSWTRMRDTQYF.

This clone appeared once. The chain recombines TRBV6-5 with TRBJ1-3, with TRBD1 matching over 7 bases. V dropped 2 bases and J dropped 3; count of bases not matched to a gene: 4. The germline CDR1 and CDR2 sequences are MNHEY and SVGAGI. The CDR3 contains 15 residues. For the CDR3, the DNA is TGTGCCAGCAGTTACCAGCCAGGGGGTGGAAACACCATATATTTT. Protein sequence: CASSYQPGGGNTIYF.

The chain employs TRBV18 and TRBJ1-1; 7 nucleotides match TRBD1. The V segment lost 6 bases and the J segment 5 bases; nucleotides outside the gene matches: 9. Germline assignment: CDR1 KGHSH and CDR2 LQKENI. This CDR3 has 14 amino acids. For the CDR3, the DNA is TGTGCCAGCTCCTCGACAGGGTCCGCGACTGAAGCTTTCTTT. Translating it yields CASSSTGSATEAFF.

The chain recombines TRBV7-9 with TRBJ1-2; maybe TRBD1 (6 bases). CDR3 length: 14 amino acids. Between the trimmed V and J ends, which lost 0 bases and 5 bases, there was a span of 10 bases. CDR1 is SEHNR and CDR2 is FQNEAQ in the germline V gene (reference sequence). CDR3 nucleotides: TGTGCCAGCAGCTTAGCGCCAGGGGAGTATGGCTACACCTTC. This sequence encodes CASSLAPGEYGYTF.

V and J are TRBV7-9 and TRBJ2-1; a possible D gene is TRBD2 (6 bases). Germline CDR1 is SEHNR and CDR2 is FQNEAQ (reference sequence). The CDR3 runs 15 residues. The germline V and J ends were trimmed by 2 bases and 8 bases, with 16 bases remaining between them. CDR3 sequence: CASSLSKLTGDEQFF. DNA for the CDR3: TGTGCCAGCAGCTTATCGAAACTCACGGGGGATGAGCAGTTCTTC.

This chain links TRBV11-2 with TRBJ1-1; TRBD1 matches 9 bases. The CDR3 spans 15 residues. V was clipped by 5 bases and J by 0 bases; unmatched bases: 4. Germline-derived CDR1 and CDR2 are SGHAT and FQNNGV. The CDR3 bases are TGTGCCAGCAGCAAAACAGGGGGCATGAACACTGAAGCTTTCTTT. As protein: CASSKTGGMNTEAFF.

The count of this clone is one. This rearrangement joins TRBV10-2 to TRBJ2-1; the match to TRBD2 covers 10 bases. The germline V gene encodes CDR1 WSHSY and CDR2 SAAADI. The CDR3 sequence is 15 residues long. V dropped 6 bases and J dropped 0; count of bases not matched to a gene: 2. CDR3 bases: TGCGCCAGCAGACTAGCGGGGAGCTCCTACAATGAGCAGTTCTTC. Its protein is CASRLAGSSYNEQFF.

The chain has TRBV5-1 and TRBJ1-1, with no clear D. V lost 0 bases to trimming and J lost 3 bases, with 15 bases between them. The CDR3 has 16 residues. Germline V lookup: CDR1 SGHRS, CDR2 YFSETQ. CDR3 DNA: TGCGCCAGCAGCTTGGGTTTGGGGAGTCGGGACACTGAAGCTTTCTTT. Encoded protein: CASSLGLGSRDTEAFF.

The genes are TRBV19 and TRBJ1-1, with D unresolved. Trimming removed 5 bases at V and 4 bases at J, with 14 bases between. This CDR3 is built from 14 residues. Germline V CDR1 and CDR2: LNHDA, SQIVND (reference sequence). The CDR3 bases are TGTGCCAGTAGTGAGGCGGGGTTGGGCACTGAAGCTTTCTTT. Protein product: CASSEAGLGTEAFF.

This clone was detected only once. The chain employs TRBV9 and TRBJ2-1; 8 bases map to TRBD1. V was clipped by 6 bases and J by 0 bases; unmatched bases: 11. Germline values: CDR1 SGDLS, CDR2 YYNGEE. CDR3 length: 17 residues. The CDR3 loop is CASMRTGSSDSYNEQFF. CDR3 DNA sequence: TGTGCCAGCATGCGGACAGGGTCCTCTGACTCCTACAATGAGCAGTTCTTC.

The V and J genes are TRBV12-5 and TRBJ1-1; TRBD1 might be the D (6 bases). Germline V gene sequence: CDR1 LGHNT, CDR2 FRNRAP. The CDR3 extends over 14 amino acids. The ends were cut back, 0 bases at V and 10 bases at J, with 15 bases in the middle. This chain's CDR3 is CASGLVGGGKGAFF. The DNA for the CDR3 is TGTGCTAGTGGTTTGGTAGGGGGGGGCAAAGGAGCTTTCTTT.

The CDR3: CATIADPTYEQYF. The CDR3 DNA reads as TGTGCCACTATAGCGGATCCCACCTACGAGCAGTACTTC. The chain recombines TRBV10-3 with TRBJ2-7, with D perhaps matching TRBD2 (6 bases). The CDR3 has 13 amino acids. Germline V gene lookup returns CDR1 ENHRY and CDR2 SYGVKD. Between the trimmed V and J ends, which lost 10 bases and 2 bases, there was a span of 15 bases.

The CDR3: CASSELSGLYEQYF. CDR3 bases: TGTGCCAGCAGTGAACTCAGCGGGCTTTACGAGCAGTACTTC. This chain joins TRBV2 and TRBJ2-7; D is possibly TRBD2 (6 bases). CDR1 and CDR2 from the germline V gene are SNHLY and FYNNEI. The CDR3 is made up of 14 amino acids. V was trimmed by 2 bases and J by 4 bases, leaving 12 bases between them.